Listed here are 20 T cell receptor beta chains from one sample, sequenced in a study of graft-versus-host responses after intestinal transplantation. These TCRs are of unknown antigen specificity. Measured with immunoSEQ multiplex PCR; TCRdb has only the in-frame clones, and not every one. The sample has around 110,000 clones, more than 90% seen once. The input for sequencing was unstimulated CD4+ T cells sorted from spleen or lymph node cells, taken before transplant. Source of these receptors: a human donor who was the organ donor for an intestinal transplant.

The rearrangement links TRBV7-8 to TRBJ2-3; unclear D gene. The CDR3 covers 12 residues. CDR1 and CDR2 from the germline V gene are SGHVS and FQNEAQ. V was trimmed by 1 base and J by 3 bases, leaving 2 bases between them. The CDR3 spells CASSLGTDTQYF. In DNA form, the CDR3 reads TGTGCCAGCAGCTTAGGGACAGATACGCAGTATTTT.

The chain recombines TRBV27 with TRBJ2-1; TRBD2 agrees at 14 bases. CDR1 and CDR2 from the germline V gene are MNHEY and SMNVEV (reference sequence). Germline trimming cut 4 bases from V and 12 bases from J; bases unmatched to any gene: 2. CDR3 size: 13 residues. CDR3 sequence reads: CASSSGLAGVQFF. The CDR3 bases are TGTGCCAGCAGTTCGGGACTAGCGGGAGTGCAGTTCTTC.

The chain carries TRBV6-6 and TRBJ2-2, with unresolved D. Trimming took off 7 bases at V and 2 bases at J, with 2 bases between the two ends. CDR1 is MNHNY and CDR2 is SVGAGI in the germline V gene (reference sequence). The CDR3 has 11 residues. DNA of the CDR3: TGTGCCAGCACTAACACCGGGGAGCTGTTTTTT. It codes for CASTNTGELFF.

The chain has TRBV6-6 and TRBJ2-3, with D maybe TRBD2 (6 bases). The length of the CDR3 is 15 residues. V was shortened by 0 bases and J by 5 bases, with 12 bases between the two germline ends. Per the germline V gene, CDR1 is MNHNY and CDR2 is SVGAGI (reference sequence). CDR3 in amino acids: CASSYSVAEGDTQYF. The CDR3 DNA is TGTGCCAGCAGTTACTCTGTAGCGGAGGGAGATACGCAGTATTTT.

The V gene is TRBV13, the J gene TRBJ2-7, with 10 bases lining up with TRBD2. The CDR3 extends over 14 amino acids. Germline lookup yields CDR1 PRHDT and CDR2 FYEKMQ (reference sequence). V lost 6 bases and J lost 2; bases outside the gene matches: 4. The CDR3 loop reads CASRSSGRAYEQYF. The CDR3 coding sequence is TGTGCCAGCAGGTCCAGCGGGAGGGCCTACGAGCAGTACTTC. The complete variable domain, with remaining parts taken from reference TRBV13 and TRBJ2-7, reads AAGVIQSPRHLIKEKRETATLKCYPIPRHDTVYWYQQGPGQDPQFLISFYEKMQSDKGSIPDRFSAQQFSDYHSELNMSSLELGDSALYFCASRSSGRAYEQYFGPGTRLTVT.

For the CDR3, the DNA is TGTGCCAGCAGCGCCTACCGGGGGCCAGAGGGCTACGAGCAGTACTTC. Amino acids: CASSAYRGPEGYEQYF. The V gene is TRBV5-8, the J gene TRBJ2-7; D possibly uses TRBD1 or TRBD2 (6 bases each). The CDR3 consists of 16 residues. The germline V gene has CDR1 SGHTS and CDR2 YDEGEE. V was trimmed by 4 bases and J by 3 bases, leaving 20 bases between them.

The chain is built from TRBV6-5 and TRBJ2-7; no reliable D call. The germline V gene encodes CDR1 MNHEY and CDR2 SVGAGI. CDR3 length: 14 residues. Between the trimmed V and J ends, which lost 0 bases and 2 bases, there was a span of 8 bases. The chain's CDR3 is CASSYSSNTYEQYF. CDR3 DNA sequence: TGTGCCAGCAGTTACTCGTCAAACACCTACGAGCAGTACTTC.

V gene TRBV6-5 combines with J gene TRBJ1-2; D might be TRBD1 (6 bases). The CDR3 runs to 14 residues. V was pared by 5 bases and J by 5 bases, with 15 bases between. Germline-derived CDR1 and CDR2 are MNHEY and SVGAGI. The CDR3 loop is CASSRDTDPYGYTF. In nucleotides, the CDR3 is TGTGCCAGCAGTCGGGACACCGACCCATATGGCTACACCTTC.

The chain employs TRBV4-2 and TRBJ1-2; no reliable D call. Trimming stripped 0 bases from V and 5 bases from J, with 10 bases between. The germline CDR1 and CDR2 sequences are LGHNA and YNFKEQ. The CDR3 totals 14 residues. As DNA, the CDR3 is TGTGCCAGCAGCCAAGATACACATACTTATGGCTACACCTTC. This codes for CASSQDTHTYGYTF.

V gene TRBV5-6 combines with J gene TRBJ1-3, with D tentatively TRBD1 (5 bases). CDR3 length: 14 residues. V was trimmed by 4 bases and J by 5 bases, leaving 13 bases between them. Germline lookup yields CDR1 SGHDT and CDR2 YYEEEE. The CDR3 reads CASSRPGARNTIYF. CDR3 nucleotides: TGTGCCAGCAGCCGGCCCGGGGCTAGAAACACCATATATTTT.

CDR3 bases: TGTGCCAGCAGCTTTAGGACTAGCGGGAGAGGAGATACGCAGTATTTT. It translates to CASSFRTSGRGDTQYF. The chain couples TRBV7-2 to TRBJ2-3, with 13 positions matching TRBD2. This CDR3 is 16 amino acids long. The V gene end was trimmed by 3 bases and the J gene end by 5 bases; junction bases not matched to a gene: 5. The germline V gene encodes CDR1 SGHTA and CDR2 FQGNSA. Full variable domain (missing parts from reference TRBV7-2 and TRBJ2-3): GAGVSQSPSNKVTEKGKDVELRCDPISGHTALYWYRQSLGQGLEFLIYFQGNSAPDKSGLPSDRFSAERTGGSVSTLTIQRTQQEDSAVYLCASSFRTSGRGDTQYFGPGTRLTVL.

The V call is TRBV10-3, the J call TRBJ1-4; no definite D call. With 3 bases removed from V and 0 bases from J, the gap between germline ends came to 8 bases. The germline gives CDR1 ENHRY, CDR2 SYGVKD. This CDR3 is built from 15 residues. The CDR3, as DNA: TGTGCCATCAGTGACACGCCGACAACTAATGAAAAACTGTTTTTT. Residues: CAISDTPTTNEKLFF.

This clone was detected only once. V usage is TRBV29-1 and J usage is TRBJ2-3; 7 bases fit TRBD1. Per the germline V gene, CDR1 is SQVTM and CDR2 is ANQGSEA. The CDR3 is 14 residues long. Trimming removed 6 bases from V and 0 bases from J; junction bases left unmatched: 6. The CDR3 coding sequence is TGCAGCGTACGCCCACAGGGGAGCACAGATACGCAGTATTTT. Amino acids: CSVRPQGSTDTQYF.

This clone was found once. The genes are TRBV5-5 and TRBJ2-1; 10 nucleotides match TRBD1. The CDR3 has 20 residues. V trimming: 0 bases; J trimming: 4 bases; junction bases outside the gene matches: 16. Looked up from germline, CDR1 is SGHKS and CDR2 is YYEKEE (reference sequence). CDR3 nucleotide sequence: TGTGCCAGCAGCTTGGGGAACAGACAGGGGGCCTTAAGTGGGTACAATGAGCAGTTCTTC. Amino acids: CASSLGNRQGALSGYNEQFF.

CDR3 loop: CASSYSGTSGYEQYF. In DNA, the CDR3 is TGTGCCAGCAGTTACTCGGGGACTAGCGGCTACGAGCAGTACTTC. This chain connects TRBV6-6 to TRBJ2-7; TRBD2 aligns across 11 bases. The CDR3 is 15 amino acids. The germline CDR1 and CDR2 sequences are MNHNY and SVGAGI (reference sequence). Trimming at V came to 0 bases and at J to 3 bases, leaving 1 base not matched to a gene.

This rearrangement joins TRBV5-1 to TRBJ2-3; possible D gene TRBD2, 6 bases. This CDR3 has 14 residues. Germline CDR1 and CDR2: SGHRS and YFSETQ. The germline V and J ends were trimmed by 7 bases and 1 base, with 13 bases remaining between them. The CDR3 sequence: CASFRDSRTDTQYF. The CDR3 coding sequence is TGCGCCAGCTTCCGGGACTCCCGCACAGATACGCAGTATTTT.

This chain connects TRBV18 to TRBJ1-3, with TRBD1 identical over 7 bases. This CDR3 is 13 amino acids long. V lost 3 bases, J lost 8 bases, and 4 bases stayed unmatched. CDR1 KGHSH and CDR2 LQKENI come from the germline V gene. In DNA, the CDR3 is TGTGCCAGCTCACCGACAGGGTGGCACACCATATATTTT. This codes for CASSPTGWHTIYF.

This chain connects TRBV28 to TRBJ2-6; no definite D call. Germline V lookup: CDR1 MDHEN, CDR2 SYDVKM. CDR3 length equals 13 residues. V dropped 6 bases and J dropped 4 bases, with 7 bases sitting between them. CDR3 nucleotides: TGTGCCAGCAGCCGAGGAGGGGCCAACGTCCTGACTTTC. Protein product: CASSRGGANVLTF. The full variable domain, with the rest looked up from reference TRBV28 and TRBJ2-6, is DVKVTQSSRYLVKRTGEKVFLECVQDMDHENMFWYRQDPGLGLRLIYFSYDVKMKEKGDIPEGYSVSREKKERFSLILESASTNQTSMYLCASSRGGANVLTFGAGSRLTVL.

The V and J genes are TRBV6-5 and TRBJ2-5; tentative D call: TRBD2 (5 bases). The J call could be wrong; TRBJ2-7 is a better fit for the DNA end. Per germline, CDR1 MNHEY and CDR2 SVGAGI. The CDR3 runs to 14 residues. Here the CDR3 DNA reads TGTGCCAGCAGTTTCGAGGGAGCCACCTACGAGCAGTACTTC. Translating it yields CASSFEGATYEQYF.

The V and J genes are TRBV2 and TRBJ2-1; weak D call: TRBD1 (6 bases). Germline V gene sequence: CDR1 SNHLY, CDR2 FYNNEI. The V end was cut by 7 bases, the J end by 6 bases, with 7 bases between. This CDR3 is 11 amino acids long. The CDR3 coding sequence is TGTGCCAGCACAGGGGCCAATGAGCAGTTCTTC. This encodes CASTGANEQFF.